This TCR beta chain was recorded in a study of graft-versus-host responses after intestinal transplantation. Study-level background: Once they had received anti-thymocyte globulin induction, all recipients took tacrolimus and steroids for around 3 years. Whole-study findings and limits: Some GvH clones appeared in ileal mucosa or blood before recipient bone marrow. Graft-donor T cell macrochimerism in patients accompanied high graft-versus-host to host-versus-graft clonal ratios in allografts. Peak circulating GvH clone levels tracked with early post-transplant HvG declines.

The data were produced by immunoSEQ multiplex PCR, yet TCRdb's version contains in-frame clones alone and is incomplete. The table has more than 75,000 clones, less than 95% seen once. Details on this clone: What it recognizes is unknown.

This receptor was obtained from a human donor who was the organ donor for an intestinal transplant. Sequencing used unstimulated CD4+ T cells sorted from spleen or lymph node cells, obtained before transplant.

The CDR3 reads CAWSVRHIPYEQYF. CDR3 nucleotides: TGTGCCTGGAGTGTACGACACATTCCCTACGAGCAGTACTTC. This chain connects TRBV30 to TRBJ2-7; D not resolved. CDR3 length: 14 residues. Deletions cut 0 bases from V and 2 bases from J, with 11 bases between. CDR1 and CDR2 from the germline V gene are GTSNPN and SVGIG (reference sequence). The variable domain in full, completed from reference TRBV30 and TRBJ2-7, reads SQTIHQWPATLVQPVGSPLSLECTVEGTSNPNLYWYRQAAGRGLQLLFYSVGIGQISSEVPQNLSASRPQDRQFILSSKKLLLSDSGFYLCAWSVRHIPYEQYFGPGTRLTVT.